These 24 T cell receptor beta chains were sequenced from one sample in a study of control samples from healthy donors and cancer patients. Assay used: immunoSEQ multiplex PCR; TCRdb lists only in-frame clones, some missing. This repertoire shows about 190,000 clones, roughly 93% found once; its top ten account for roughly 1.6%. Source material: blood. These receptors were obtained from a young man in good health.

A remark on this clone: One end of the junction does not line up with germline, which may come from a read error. CDR3: CASSPRDTSNAGELFF. The CDR3 DNA reads TGTGCCAGCTCACCACGCGATACATCGAACGCCGGGGAGCTGTTTTTT. The V gene is TRBV18, the J gene TRBJ2-2; unclear D gene. The CDR3 consists of 16 residues. CDR1 and CDR2 from the germline V gene are KGHSH and LQKENI.

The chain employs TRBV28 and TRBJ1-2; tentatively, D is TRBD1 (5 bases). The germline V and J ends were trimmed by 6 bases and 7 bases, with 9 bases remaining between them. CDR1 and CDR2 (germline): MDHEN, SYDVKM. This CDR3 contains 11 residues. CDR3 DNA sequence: TGTGCCAGCAGGTCGAGGGGTGGCTACACCTTC. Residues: CASRSRGGYTF.

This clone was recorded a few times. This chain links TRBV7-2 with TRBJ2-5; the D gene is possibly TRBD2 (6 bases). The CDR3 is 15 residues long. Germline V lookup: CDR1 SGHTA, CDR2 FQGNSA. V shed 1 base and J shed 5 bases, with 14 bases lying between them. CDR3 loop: CASSLGSGVFETQYF. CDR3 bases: TGTGCCAGCAGCTTAGGATCGGGGGTTTTCGAGACCCAGTACTTC. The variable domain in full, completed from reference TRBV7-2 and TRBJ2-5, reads GAGVSQSPSNKVTEKGKDVELRCDPISGHTALYWYRQSLGQGLEFLIYFQGNSAPDKSGLPSDRFSAERTGGSVSTLTIQRTQQEDSAVYLCASSLGSGVFETQYFGPGTRLLVL.

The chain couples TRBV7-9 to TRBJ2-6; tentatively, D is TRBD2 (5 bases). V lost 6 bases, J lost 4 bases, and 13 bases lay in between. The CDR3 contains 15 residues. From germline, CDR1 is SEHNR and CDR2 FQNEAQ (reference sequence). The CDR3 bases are TGTGCCAGCAGTTTAAGGGAGCCCGGGGCCAACGTCCTGACTTTC. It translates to CASSLREPGANVLTF.

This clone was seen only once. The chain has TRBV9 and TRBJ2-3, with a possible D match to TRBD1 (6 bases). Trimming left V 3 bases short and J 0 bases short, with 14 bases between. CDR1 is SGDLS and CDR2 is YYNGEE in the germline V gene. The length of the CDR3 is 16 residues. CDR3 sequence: CASSARTASSTDTQYF. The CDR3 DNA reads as TGTGCCAGCAGCGCCCGGACAGCTTCTAGCACAGATACGCAGTATTTT.

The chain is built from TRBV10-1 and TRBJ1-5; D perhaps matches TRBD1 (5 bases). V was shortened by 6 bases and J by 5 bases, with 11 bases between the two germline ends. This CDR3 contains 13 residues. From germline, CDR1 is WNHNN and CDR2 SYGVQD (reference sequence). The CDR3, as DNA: TGCGCCAGCAGCGGGCAGGGTGATCAGCCCCAGCATTTT. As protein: CASSGQGDQPQHF.

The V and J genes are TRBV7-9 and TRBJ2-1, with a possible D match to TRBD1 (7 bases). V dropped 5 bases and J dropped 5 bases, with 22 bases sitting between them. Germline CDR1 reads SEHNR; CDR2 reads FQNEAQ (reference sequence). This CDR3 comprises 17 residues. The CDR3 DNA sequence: TGTGCCAGCAGCCTCGGTGGAGGGGGCATCTTTCACAATGAGCAGTTCTTC. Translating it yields CASSLGGGGIFHNEQFF.

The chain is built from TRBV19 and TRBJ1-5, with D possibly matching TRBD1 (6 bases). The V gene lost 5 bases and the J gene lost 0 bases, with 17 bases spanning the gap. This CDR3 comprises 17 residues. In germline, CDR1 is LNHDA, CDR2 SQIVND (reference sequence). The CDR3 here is CASSRARQAYSNQPQHF. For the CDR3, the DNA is TGTGCCAGTAGTCGGGCCCGACAGGCTTATAGCAATCAGCCCCAGCATTTT.

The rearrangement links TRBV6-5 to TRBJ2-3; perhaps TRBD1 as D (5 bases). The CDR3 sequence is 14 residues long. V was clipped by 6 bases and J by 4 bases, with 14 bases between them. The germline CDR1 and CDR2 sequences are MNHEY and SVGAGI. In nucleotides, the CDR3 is TGTGCCAGCAGGGGGCGAGGTTTTCCAGATACGCAGTATTTT. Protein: CASRGRGFPDTQYF.

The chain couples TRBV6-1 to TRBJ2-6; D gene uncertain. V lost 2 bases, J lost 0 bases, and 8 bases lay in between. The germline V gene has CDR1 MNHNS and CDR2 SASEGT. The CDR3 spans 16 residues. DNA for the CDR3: TGTGCCAGCAGTGAATGGCAGACCTCTGGGGCCAACGTCCTGACTTTC. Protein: CASSEWQTSGANVLTF.

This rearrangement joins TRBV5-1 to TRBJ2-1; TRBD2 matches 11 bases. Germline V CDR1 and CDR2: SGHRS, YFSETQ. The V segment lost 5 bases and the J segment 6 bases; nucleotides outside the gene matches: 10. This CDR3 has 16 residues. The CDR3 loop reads CASSPPLAGGPNEQFF. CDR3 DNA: TGCGCCAGCAGTCCCCCTCTAGCGGGGGGCCCCAATGAGCAGTTCTTC.

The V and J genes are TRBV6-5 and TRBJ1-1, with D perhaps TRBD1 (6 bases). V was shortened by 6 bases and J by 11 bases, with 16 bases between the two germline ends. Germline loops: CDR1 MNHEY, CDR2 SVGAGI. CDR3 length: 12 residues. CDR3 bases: TGTGCCAGCAGCCTAGAGGGGGGCTACGCTTTCTTT. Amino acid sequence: CASSLEGGYAFF.

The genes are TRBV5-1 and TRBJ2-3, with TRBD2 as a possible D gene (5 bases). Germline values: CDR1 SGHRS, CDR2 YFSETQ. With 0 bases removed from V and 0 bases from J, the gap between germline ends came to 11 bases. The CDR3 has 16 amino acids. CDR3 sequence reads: CASSLGWASSTDTQYF. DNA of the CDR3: TGCGCCAGCAGCTTGGGGTGGGCTAGCAGCACAGATACGCAGTATTTT.

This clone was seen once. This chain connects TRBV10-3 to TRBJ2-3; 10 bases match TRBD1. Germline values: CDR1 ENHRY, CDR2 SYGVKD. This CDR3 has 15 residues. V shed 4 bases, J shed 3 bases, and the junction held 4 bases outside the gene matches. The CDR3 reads CAISGQGAGTDTQYF. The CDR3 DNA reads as TGTGCCATCAGTGGACAGGGGGCTGGGACAGATACGCAGTATTTT.

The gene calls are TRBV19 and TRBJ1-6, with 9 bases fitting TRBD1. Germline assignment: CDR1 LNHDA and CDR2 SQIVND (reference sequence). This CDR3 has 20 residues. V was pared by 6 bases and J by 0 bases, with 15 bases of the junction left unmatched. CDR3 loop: CASSSRTGAFGASYNSPLHF. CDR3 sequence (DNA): TGTGCCAGTAGCTCGCGGACAGGGGCGTTTGGGGCCTCCTATAATTCACCCCTCCACTTT. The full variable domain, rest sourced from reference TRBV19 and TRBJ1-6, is DGGITQSPKYLFRKEGQNVTLSCEQNLNHDAMYWYRQDPGQGLRLIYYSQIVNDFQKGDIAEGYSVSREKKESFPLTVTSAQKNPTAFYLCASSSRTGAFGASYNSPLHFGNGTRLTVT.

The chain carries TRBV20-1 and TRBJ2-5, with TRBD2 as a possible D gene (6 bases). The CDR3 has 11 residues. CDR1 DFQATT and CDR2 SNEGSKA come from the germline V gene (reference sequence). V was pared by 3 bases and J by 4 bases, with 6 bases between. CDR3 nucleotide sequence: TGCAGTGCTAGCGGGGGAGAGACCCAGTACTTC. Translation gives CSASGGETQYF.

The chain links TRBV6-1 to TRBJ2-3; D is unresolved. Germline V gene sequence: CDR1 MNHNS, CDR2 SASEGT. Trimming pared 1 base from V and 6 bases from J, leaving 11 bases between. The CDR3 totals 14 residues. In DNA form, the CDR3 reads TGTGCCAGCAGTGAAGGGTTAGTCGGGGATACGCAGTATTTT. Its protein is CASSEGLVGDTQYF.

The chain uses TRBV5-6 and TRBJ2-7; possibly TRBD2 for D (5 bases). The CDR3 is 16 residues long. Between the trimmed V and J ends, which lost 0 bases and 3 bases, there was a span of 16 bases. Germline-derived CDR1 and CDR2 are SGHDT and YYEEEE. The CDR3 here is CASSLAATGYDYEQYF. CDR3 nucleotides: TGTGCCAGCAGCTTGGCGGCCACGGGGTACGACTACGAGCAGTACTTC.

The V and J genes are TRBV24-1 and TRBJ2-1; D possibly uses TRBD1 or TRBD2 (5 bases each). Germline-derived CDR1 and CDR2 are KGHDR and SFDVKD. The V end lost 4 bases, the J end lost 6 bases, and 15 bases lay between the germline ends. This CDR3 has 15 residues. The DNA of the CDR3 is TGTGCCACCAGTGAGCTACGGGACGGACGCAATGAGCAGTTCTTC. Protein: CATSELRDGRNEQFF.

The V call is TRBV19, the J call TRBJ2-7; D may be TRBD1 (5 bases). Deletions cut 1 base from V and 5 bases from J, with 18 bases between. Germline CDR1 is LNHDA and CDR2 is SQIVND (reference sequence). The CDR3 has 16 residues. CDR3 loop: CASSIAAGIAIDEQYF. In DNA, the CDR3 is TGTGCCAGTAGTATAGCGGCAGGGATTGCAATCGACGAGCAGTACTTC.

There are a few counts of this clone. The CDR3 DNA follows: TGTGCCAGTAGTATAGAAGGATCGGGGGGCTACACCTTC. It encodes CASSIEGSGGYTF. The chain has TRBV19 and TRBJ1-2; D is unresolved. The CDR3 extends over 13 amino acids. V dropped 0 bases and J dropped 8 bases, with 10 bases sitting between them. Germline CDR1 reads LNHDA; CDR2 reads SQIVND (reference sequence).

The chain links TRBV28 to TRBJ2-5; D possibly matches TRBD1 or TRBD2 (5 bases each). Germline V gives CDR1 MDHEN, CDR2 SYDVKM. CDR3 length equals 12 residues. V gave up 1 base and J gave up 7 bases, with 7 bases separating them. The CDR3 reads CASSLSGRTQYF. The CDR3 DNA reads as TGTGCCAGCAGTTTATCAGGGAGGACCCAGTACTTC.

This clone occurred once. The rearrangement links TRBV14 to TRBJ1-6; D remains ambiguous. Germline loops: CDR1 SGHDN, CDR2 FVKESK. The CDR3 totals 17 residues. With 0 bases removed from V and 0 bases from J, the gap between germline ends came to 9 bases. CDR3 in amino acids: CASSQEGQSSYNSPLHF. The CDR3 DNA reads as TGTGCCAGCAGCCAAGAAGGGCAAAGCTCCTATAATTCACCCCTCCACTTT.

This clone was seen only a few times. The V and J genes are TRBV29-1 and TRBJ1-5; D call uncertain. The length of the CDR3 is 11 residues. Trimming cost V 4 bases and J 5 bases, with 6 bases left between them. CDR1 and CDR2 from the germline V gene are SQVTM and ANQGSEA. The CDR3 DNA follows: TGCAGCGTTGGGATTGATCAGCCCCAGCATTTT. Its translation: CSVGIDQPQHF.